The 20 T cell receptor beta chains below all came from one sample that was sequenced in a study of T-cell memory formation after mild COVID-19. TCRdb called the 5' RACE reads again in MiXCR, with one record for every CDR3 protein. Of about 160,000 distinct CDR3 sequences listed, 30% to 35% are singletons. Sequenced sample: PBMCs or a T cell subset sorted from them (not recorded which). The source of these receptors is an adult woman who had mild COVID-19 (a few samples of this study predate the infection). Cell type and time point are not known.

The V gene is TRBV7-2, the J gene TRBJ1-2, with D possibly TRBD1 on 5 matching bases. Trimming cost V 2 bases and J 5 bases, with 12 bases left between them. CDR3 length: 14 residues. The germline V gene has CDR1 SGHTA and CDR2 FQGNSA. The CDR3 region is CASSLSPGRYGYTF. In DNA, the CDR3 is TGTGCCAGCAGCTTATCCCCAGGGCGGTATGGCTACACCTTC.

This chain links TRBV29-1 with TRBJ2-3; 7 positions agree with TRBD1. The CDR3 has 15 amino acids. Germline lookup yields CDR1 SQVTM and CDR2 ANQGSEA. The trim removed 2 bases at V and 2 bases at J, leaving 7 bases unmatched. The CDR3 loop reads CSVERTGLDTDTQYF. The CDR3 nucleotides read TGCAGCGTTGAAAGGACAGGACTCGACACAGATACGCAGTATTTT.

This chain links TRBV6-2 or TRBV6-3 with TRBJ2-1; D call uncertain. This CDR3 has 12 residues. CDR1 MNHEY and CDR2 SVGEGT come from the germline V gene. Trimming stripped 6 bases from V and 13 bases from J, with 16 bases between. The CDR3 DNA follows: TGTGCCAGCAGAACAACTACGGCAGCTCAGTTCTTC. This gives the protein CASRTTTAAQFF.

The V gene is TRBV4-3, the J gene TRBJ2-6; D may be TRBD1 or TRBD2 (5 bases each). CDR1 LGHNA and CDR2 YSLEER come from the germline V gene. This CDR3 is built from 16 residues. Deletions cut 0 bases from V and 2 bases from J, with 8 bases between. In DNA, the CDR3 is TGCGCCAGCAGCCAAGATCTGGGGGCTGGGGCCAACGTCCTGACTTTC. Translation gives CASSQDLGAGANVLTF.

The CDR3, as DNA: TGTGCCAGCAGCGTAGGCGTCGGGGGAGCCGAAAAACTGTTTTTT. It specifies CASSVGVGGAEKLFF. V and J are TRBV9 and TRBJ1-4, with TRBD1 as a possible D gene (5 bases). The CDR3 length is 15 residues. The germline CDR1 and CDR2 sequences are SGDLS and YYNGEE. V lost 0 bases and J lost 8, with 14 bases in between.

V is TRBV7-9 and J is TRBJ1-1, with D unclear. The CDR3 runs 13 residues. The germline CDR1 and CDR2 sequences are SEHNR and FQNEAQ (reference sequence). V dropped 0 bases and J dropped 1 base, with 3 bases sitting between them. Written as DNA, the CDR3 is TGTGCCAGCAGCTTAGCCCGGAACACTGAAGCTTTCTTT. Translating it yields CASSLARNTEAFF.

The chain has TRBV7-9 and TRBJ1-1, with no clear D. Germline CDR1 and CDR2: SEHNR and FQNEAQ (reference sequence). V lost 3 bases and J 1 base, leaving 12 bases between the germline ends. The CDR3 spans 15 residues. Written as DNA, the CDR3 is TGTGCCAGCAGCTTTAGTGTCGACCCGAACACTGAAGCTTTCTTT. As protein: CASSFSVDPNTEAFF. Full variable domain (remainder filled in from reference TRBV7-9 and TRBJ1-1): DTGVSQNPRHKITKRGQNVTFRCDPISEHNRLYWYRQTLGQGPEFLTYFQNEAQLEKSRLLSDRFSAERPKGSFSTLEIQRTEQGDSAMYLCASSFSVDPNTEAFFGQGTRLTVV.

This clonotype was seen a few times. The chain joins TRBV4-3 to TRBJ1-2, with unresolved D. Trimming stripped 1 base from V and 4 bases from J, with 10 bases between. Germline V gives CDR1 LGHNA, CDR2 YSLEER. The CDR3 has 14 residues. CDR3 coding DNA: TGCGCCAGCAGCCAAGGACCTTCCGGCTATGGCTACACCTTC. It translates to CASSQGPSGYGYTF.

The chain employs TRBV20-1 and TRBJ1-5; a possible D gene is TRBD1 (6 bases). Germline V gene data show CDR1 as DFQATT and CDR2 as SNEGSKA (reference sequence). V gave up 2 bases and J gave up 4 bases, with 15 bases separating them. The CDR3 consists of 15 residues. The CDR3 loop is CSARKLGTLNQPQHF. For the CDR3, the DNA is TGCAGTGCTAGAAAGCTTGGGACACTAAATCAGCCCCAGCATTTT.

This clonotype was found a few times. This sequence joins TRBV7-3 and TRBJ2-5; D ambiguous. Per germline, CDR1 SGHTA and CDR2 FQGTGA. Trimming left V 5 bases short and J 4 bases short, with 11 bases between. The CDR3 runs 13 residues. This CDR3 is CASSLSALETQYF. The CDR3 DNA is TGTGCCAGCAGCCTTTCCGCGTTAGAGACCCAGTACTTC.

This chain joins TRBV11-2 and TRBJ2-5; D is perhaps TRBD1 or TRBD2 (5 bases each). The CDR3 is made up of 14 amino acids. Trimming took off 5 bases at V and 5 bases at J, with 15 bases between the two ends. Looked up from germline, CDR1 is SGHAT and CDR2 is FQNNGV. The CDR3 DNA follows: TGTGCCAGCAGCCCCGGGACCCCGGGCGAGACCCAGTACTTC. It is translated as CASSPGTPGETQYF.

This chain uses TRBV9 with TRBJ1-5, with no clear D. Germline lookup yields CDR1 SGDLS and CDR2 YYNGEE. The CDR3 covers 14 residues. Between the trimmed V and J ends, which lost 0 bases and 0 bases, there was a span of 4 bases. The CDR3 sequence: CASSVGNSNQPQHF. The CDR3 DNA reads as TGTGCCAGCAGCGTAGGAAATAGCAATCAGCCCCAGCATTTT.

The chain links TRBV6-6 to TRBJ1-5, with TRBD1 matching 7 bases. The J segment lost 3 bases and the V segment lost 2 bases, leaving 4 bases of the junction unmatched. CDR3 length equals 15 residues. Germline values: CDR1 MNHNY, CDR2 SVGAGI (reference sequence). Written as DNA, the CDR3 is TGTGCCAGCAGTTACGGGGGACAGTCCAATCAGCCCCAGCATTTT. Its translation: CASSYGGQSNQPQHF.

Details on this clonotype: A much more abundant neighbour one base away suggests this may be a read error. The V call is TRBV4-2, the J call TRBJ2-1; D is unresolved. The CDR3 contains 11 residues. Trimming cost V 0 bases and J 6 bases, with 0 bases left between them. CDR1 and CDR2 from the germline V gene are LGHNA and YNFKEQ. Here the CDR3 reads CASSQDNEQFF. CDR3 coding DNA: TGTGCCAGCAGCCAAGACAATGAGCAGTTCTTC.

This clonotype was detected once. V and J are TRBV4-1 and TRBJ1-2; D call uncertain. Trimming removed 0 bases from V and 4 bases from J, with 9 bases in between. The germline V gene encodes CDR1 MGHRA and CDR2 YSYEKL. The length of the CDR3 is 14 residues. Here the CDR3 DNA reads TGCGCCAGCAGCCAAGAGGAGGGTTTCTATGGCTACACCTTC. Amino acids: CASSQEEGFYGYTF.

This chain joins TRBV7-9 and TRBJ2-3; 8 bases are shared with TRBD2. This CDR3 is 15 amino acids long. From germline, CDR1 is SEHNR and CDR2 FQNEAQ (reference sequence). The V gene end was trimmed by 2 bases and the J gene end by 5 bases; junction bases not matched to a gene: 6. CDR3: CASSLRGLALDTQYF. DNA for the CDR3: TGTGCCAGCAGCTTACGCGGACTAGCCCTAGATACGCAGTATTTT.

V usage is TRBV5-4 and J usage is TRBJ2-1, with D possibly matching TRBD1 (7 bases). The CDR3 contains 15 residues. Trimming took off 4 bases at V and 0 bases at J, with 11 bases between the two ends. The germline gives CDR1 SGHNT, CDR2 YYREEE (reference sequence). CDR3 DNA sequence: TGTGCCAGCAGCAGACAGGGAGGCTCCTACAATGAGCAGTTCTTC. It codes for CASSRQGGSYNEQFF.

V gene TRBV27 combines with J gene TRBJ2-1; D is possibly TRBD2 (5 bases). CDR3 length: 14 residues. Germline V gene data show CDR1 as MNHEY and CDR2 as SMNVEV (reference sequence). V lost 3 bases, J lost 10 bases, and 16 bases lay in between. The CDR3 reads CASSFGVWPQEQFF. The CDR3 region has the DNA TGTGCCAGCAGTTTCGGGGTGTGGCCTCAAGAGCAGTTCTTC.

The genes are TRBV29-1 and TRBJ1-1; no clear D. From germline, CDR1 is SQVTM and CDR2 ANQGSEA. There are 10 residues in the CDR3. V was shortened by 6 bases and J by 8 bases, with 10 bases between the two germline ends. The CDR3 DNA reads TGCAGCGTGTGGGGAGGGGAAGCTTTCTTT. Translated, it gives CSVWGGEAFF.

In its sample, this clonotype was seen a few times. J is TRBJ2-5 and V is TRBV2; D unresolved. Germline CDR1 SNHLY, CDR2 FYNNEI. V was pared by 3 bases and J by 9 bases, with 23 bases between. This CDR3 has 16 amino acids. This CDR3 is CASSEEGPAFNRPQYF. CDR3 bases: TGTGCCAGCAGTGAGGAAGGGCCAGCCTTCAACCGACCCCAGTACTTC.